This T cell receptor beta chain appears in the sequencing data of a study of T-cell reconstitution after alpha-beta-depleted transplantation in children. The CDR3 runs 17 residues. Germline V gives CDR1 KGHSH, CDR2 LQKENI. The ends lost 1 base at V and 3 bases at J; junction bases unmatched: 8. Using unique molecular identifiers, the investigators prepared the TCRbeta library. Using its own MiXCR run on the PCR reads, TCRdb lists one record per CDR3 protein. The table shows about 400,000 distinct CDR3 sequences, with around 21% occurring only once. Sequencing was performed on PBMCs from the stem cell graft donor, taken from the stem cell graft. This receptor was obtained from a human donor who donated a stem cell graft to a child with acute myeloid leukemia. This chain joins TRBV18 and TRBJ2-3; TRBD2 matches at 9 bases. The CDR3: CASSPRISGSGTDTQYF. The CDR3 DNA follows: TGTGCCAGCTCACCACGCATTAGCGGGAGTGGTACAGATACGCAGTATTTT.